The T cell receptor (beta chain) under discussion was sequenced for a study of CD8 T cells in ankylosing spondylitis. Study observations and caveats: CD8+ disease-linked clones were present at relatively low frequencies in blood.

This clonotype was found many times. Its cognate antigen is unknown. Trimming cost V 6 bases and J 8 bases; bases outside gene matches: 9. The germline CDR1 and CDR2 sequences are DFQATT and SNEGSKA (reference sequence). This CDR3 is built from 13 residues. TCRdb processed the 5' RACE reads anew with MiXCR; each CDR3 protein has one entry. The table has 250,000 to 400,000 distinct CDR3 sequences, around 10% seen once. The V and J genes are TRBV20-1 and TRBJ2-2; TRBD2 matches at 7 bases. The TCR was taken from a female donor with ankylosing spondylitis or in good health (not recorded which). Input material: blood, either unsorted or a sorted T cell fraction (not recorded which). For the CDR3, the DNA is TGCAGTGCCGGGGGAGGGCCAACGGGGGAGCTGTTTTTT. Encoded protein: CSAGGGPTGELFF.